The clone carrying this T cell receptor (beta chain) has just a few counts. Its antigen is as yet unknown. CD4+ naive, central memory, regulatory and stem cell-like memory subsets were isolated by sorting on CD45RO/CCR7/CD25/CD127/CD95/CD27. Trimming took off 4 bases at V and 8 bases at J, with 17 bases between the two ends. The CDR3 is made up of 14 amino acids. CDR1 and CDR2 (germline): MNHEY, SVGAGI. Reverse transcription of all isolated RNA meant that expressed TCRB transcripts were sequenced. TCRdb's copy holds only in-frame clones and misses some; the assay was immunoSEQ multiplex PCR. This sample has 110,000 to 150,000 clones, with 9.5% to 10% found just once. This sample was taken from a study of beta chain features in type 1 diabetes. Study context: Patients and healthy donors were similar in age, gender and cell yields. Investigators examined around 110 million sorted cells across all samples.

General study results and limits: In all four CD4+ subsets, TCRB CDR3 length was significantly, moderately reduced in type 1 diabetes.

The sequence came from a woman between 40 and 50 years old in good health. Sequenced: central memory CD4+ T cells from blood. The J gene is TRBJ1-1, the V gene TRBV6-5, with D hard to call. Here the CDR3 DNA reads TGTGCCAGCAGTTCCCTCATAGGCAGGCGCGAAGCTTTCTTT. Translation: CASSSLIGRREAFF.